This T cell receptor (beta chain) originates from a study of T-cell reconstitution after alpha-beta-depleted transplantation in children. Study observations and caveats: Recipient T cells and thymic progenitors that survived gave rise to the high TCRbeta diversity observed at day 60 in some patients. The authors attributed T-cell counts and diversity one year after transplant mostly to newly produced T cells. There were reportedly several hundred expanded graft clones from which alpha-beta T cells came about two months after transplant.

This clonotype came up a few times. Its antigen remains unknown. A TCRbeta library incorporating unique molecular identifiers was prepared. TCRdb itself ran the PCR reads through MiXCR, one entry per CDR3 protein. The table has just under 350,000 distinct CDR3 sequences, around 15% seen once. The CDR3 contains 15 residues. V was clipped by 0 bases and J by 7 bases, with 13 bases between them. From germline, CDR1 is LGHNA and CDR2 YSLEER. This chain links TRBV4-3 with TRBJ2-1; the D is unclear. The sequencing used PBMCs, mostly from graft donor cells, collected 360 days after TCRalphabeta/CD19-depleted stem cell transplant. The sequence derives from a male patient between 2 and 10 years old who had a stem cell transplant for acute lymphoblastic leukemia, so the T cells may come from the graft donor. The CDR3 DNA reads as TGCGCCAGCAGCCAAGATAGCAGCGTTTCTAATGAGCAGTTCTTC. This codes for CASSQDSSVSNEQFF.